A single sample is the source of the 25 T cell receptor beta chains below, sequenced in a study of regulatory T cells in long-lasting Graves disease. Documented time point: newly diagnosed GD, antithyroid drugs for less than 3 months. PBMC-extracted RNA yielded the TCR library. Construction of TCR beta libraries relied on iRepertoire HTBI primers and on Arm-PCR targeting CDR3 regions. Using its own MiXCR run on the multiplex PCR reads, TCRdb lists one record per CDR3 protein. The repertoire includes about 440,000 distinct CDR3 sequences, less than 20% of them detected once, and approximately 11% sits in the top ten. The same data also contributed to another study, on T cells in Graves' hyperthyroidism and ophthalmopathy.

The sample was peripheral blood mononuclear cells (PBMCs), taken at new diagnosis, from a patient treated with antithyroid drugs. The receptors come from a woman under 40 with Graves disease.

V usage is TRBV11-2 and J usage is TRBJ2-1; D remains unclear. The germline gives CDR1 SGHAT, CDR2 FQNNGV. This CDR3 has 15 amino acids. The V end lost 5 bases, the J end lost 5 bases, and 16 bases lay between the germline ends. The CDR3 region is CASSRGRVPNNEQFF. CDR3 nucleotides: TGTGCCAGCAGCCGAGGTCGCGTTCCCAACAATGAGCAGTTCTTC.

This clonotype was picked up many times. The chain joins TRBV5-1 to TRBJ2-1; D possibly corresponds to TRBD2 (6 bases). Trimming took 4 bases from V and 6 from J, leaving 11 bases between them. CDR3 length: 13 amino acids. CDR1 and CDR2 from the germline V gene are SGHRS and YFSETQ. The CDR3 region has the DNA TGCGCCAGCAGCATACTAGCACCCAATGAGCAGTTCTTC. Translated, it gives CASSILAPNEQFF.

This clonotype came up a few times. V is TRBV6-2 or TRBV6-3 and J is TRBJ2-1; TRBD2 is a possible D gene (7 bases). The CDR3 runs to 16 residues. V dropped 0 bases and J dropped 3 bases, with 12 bases sitting between them. Germline V CDR1 and CDR2: MNHEY, SVGEGT. CDR3 protein: CASSYSRGAYYNEQFF. As DNA, the CDR3 is TGTGCCAGCAGTTACTCACGGGGGGCATACTACAATGAGCAGTTCTTC.

This clonotype was found a few times. The chain carries TRBV6-5 and TRBJ1-2; TRBD1 matches 7 bases. Germline V gene sequence: CDR1 MNHEY, CDR2 SVGAGI. Losses at the gene ends were 2 bases for V and 0 bases for J; bases not matched to a gene: 6. This CDR3 spans 16 amino acids. The CDR3 is CASSYMPGTANYGYTF. The CDR3 region has the DNA TGTGCCAGCAGTTACATGCCCGGGACAGCTAACTATGGCTACACCTTC.

This chain links TRBV12-3 or TRBV12-4 with TRBJ2-5; tentatively, D is TRBD1 or TRBD2 (5 bases each). The CDR3 runs 14 residues. The ends were cut back, 3 bases at V and 0 bases at J, with 8 bases in the middle. The chain's CDR3 is CASSFGTDQETQYF. CDR3 sequence (DNA): TGTGCCAGCAGTTTCGGGACGGACCAAGAGACCCAGTACTTC.

The chain has TRBV20-1 and TRBJ2-2, with D possibly being TRBD1 (6 bases). Trimming took 1 base from V and 2 from J, leaving 8 bases between them. This CDR3 spans 14 amino acids. Germline assignment: CDR1 DFQATT and CDR2 SNEGSKA (reference sequence). For the CDR3, the DNA is TGCAGTGCTAGAGGGACAGCCAACACCGGGGAGCTGTTTTTT. Protein sequence: CSARGTANTGELFF.

This clonotype has a count of ten or more. The J gene is TRBJ1-5, the V gene TRBV6-5, with D unclear. V was clipped by 0 bases and J by 9 bases, with 18 bases between them. The CDR3 spans 16 residues. Germline values: CDR1 MNHEY, CDR2 SVGAGI. The CDR3, as DNA: TGTGCCAGCAGTTACTCTTTGTTCGAACCAAGTCGGCCCCAGCATTTT. This sequence encodes CASSYSLFEPSRPQHF.

The chain carries TRBV11-2 and TRBJ2-7; 14 nucleotides line up with TRBD2. Unmatched junction bases numbered 10, after V lost 5 bases and J lost 4 bases. Germline V gene data show CDR1 as SGHAT and CDR2 as FQNNGV. This CDR3 spans 17 amino acids. The CDR3 reads CASSLYSGLAGVYEQYF. In nucleotides, the CDR3 is TGTGCCAGCAGCCTTTACTCGGGACTAGCGGGAGTGTACGAGCAGTACTTC.

The chain is built from TRBV2 and TRBJ1-6, with TRBD1 as a possible D gene (5 bases). The CDR3 totals 16 residues. The V end lost 10 bases, the J end lost 2 bases, and 18 bases lay between the germline ends. Germline CDR1 is SNHLY and CDR2 is FYNNEI. This chain's CDR3 is CANLRGAGPYNSPLHF. The DNA for the CDR3 is TGTGCCAACCTCCGTGGAGCGGGACCCTATAATTCACCCCTCCACTTT.

In this sample, this clonotype turned up a few times. The rearrangement links TRBV18 to TRBJ1-6; the match to TRBD1 covers 7 bases. Germline-derived CDR1 and CDR2 are KGHSH and LQKENI. CDR3 length equals 16 residues. Trimming cost V 1 base and J 8 bases; bases outside gene matches: 8. The chain's CDR3 is CASSPRKTGRDSPLHF. In DNA, the CDR3 is TGTGCCAGCTCACCACGGAAGACAGGGAGAGATTCACCCCTCCACTTT.

This clonotype was counted many times. The chain uses TRBV2 and TRBJ2-7; a possible D gene is TRBD1 (5 bases). V was clipped by 10 bases and J by 3 bases, with 13 bases between them. The V gene's germline CDR1 is SNHLY and CDR2 FYNNEI. There are 12 residues in the CDR3. CDR3 DNA: TGTGCCACCTTCGACAGCCTCTACGAGCAGTACTTC. Its protein is CATFDSLYEQYF.

Ten or more counts support this clonotype. This chain links TRBV20-1 with TRBJ1-1, with TRBD1 as a possible D gene (5 bases). This CDR3 spans 13 amino acids. The V gene lost 3 bases and the J gene lost 3 bases, with 11 bases spanning the gap. The germline gives CDR1 DFQATT, CDR2 SNEGSKA (reference sequence). This chain's CDR3 is CSARIREDTEAFF. CDR3 sequence (DNA): TGCAGTGCTAGGATCAGGGAGGACACTGAAGCTTTCTTT.

This clonotype was observed many times. The gene calls are TRBV14 and TRBJ2-3; D is uncertain. Germline V gene lookup returns CDR1 SGHDN and CDR2 FVKESK. V was clipped by 4 bases and J by 5 bases, with 13 bases between them. CDR3 length equals 14 residues. The DNA of the CDR3 is TGTGCCAGCAGCCCAGTGGAAGGGTTAGATACGCAGTATTTT. Amino acids: CASSPVEGLDTQYF.

Ten or more counts support this clonotype. This rearrangement joins TRBV4-2 to TRBJ2-3; 8 bases line up with TRBD1. CDR3 length: 15 residues. Germline values: CDR1 LGHNA, CDR2 YNFKEQ. V was clipped by 3 bases and J by 6 bases; unmatched bases: 8. As DNA, the CDR3 is TGTGCCAGCAGCCACGGACAGGGAACCTCCGATACGCAGTATTTT. This encodes CASSHGQGTSDTQYF.

This clonotype appeared a few times. The chain uses TRBV5-8 and TRBJ1-2; TRBD1 might be the D (5 bases). The CDR3 sequence is 14 residues long. The germline gives CDR1 SGHTS, CDR2 YDEGEE. Deletions cut 3 bases from V and 0 bases from J, with 9 bases between. For the CDR3, the DNA is TGTGCCAGCAGCTGGGGGTCTTCTAACTATGGCTACACCTTC. Encoded protein: CASSWGSSNYGYTF.

This clonotype was detected ten times or more. The gene calls are TRBV7-3 and TRBJ2-3; TRBD2 aligns across 7 bases. Germline trimming cut 4 bases from V and 2 bases from J; bases unmatched to any gene: 6. CDR3 length equals 15 residues. Germline loops: CDR1 SGHTA, CDR2 FQGTGA. CDR3 sequence (DNA): TGTGCCAGCAGCTCCCTTACTAGCGACACAGATACGCAGTATTTT. Amino acids: CASSSLTSDTDTQYF.

There are many counts of this clonotype. The rearrangement uses TRBV27 and TRBJ1-5; D is unclear. Germline V lookup: CDR1 MNHEY, CDR2 SMNVEV (reference sequence). The V gene lost 0 bases and the J gene lost 6 bases, with 12 bases spanning the gap. CDR3 length: 15 residues. The CDR3 DNA sequence: TGTGCCAGCAGTTTATCTCCCAGGCGGGGTCAGCCCCAGCATTTT. Encoded protein: CASSLSPRRGQPQHF.

This clonotype has more than one count but fewer than ten. The chain recombines TRBV20-1 with TRBJ1-1, with unresolved D. Germline V gene sequence: CDR1 DFQATT, CDR2 SNEGSKA (reference sequence). CDR3 length equals 15 residues. The V and J ends lost 0 bases and 0 bases respectively, with 11 bases between them. CDR3: CSARDPGKMNTEAFF. The CDR3 DNA reads TGCAGTGCTAGAGATCCCGGGAAGATGAACACTGAAGCTTTCTTT.

Details on this clonotype: It may be a read error: a sequence one base away is much more abundant. J is TRBJ2-3 and V is TRBV7-2, with 7 nucleotides matching TRBD2. CDR3 size: 16 residues. Germline CDR1 is SGHTA and CDR2 is FQGNSA. The CDR3 DNA is TGTGCCAGCATCCTAGCGGCGGGAGTTGTCACAGATACGCTGTATTTT. As protein: CASILAAGVVTDTLYF.

V gene TRBV5-1 combines with J gene TRBJ2-1; 10 bases line up with TRBD1. This CDR3 spans 15 amino acids. The germline V gene encodes CDR1 SGHRS and CDR2 YFSETQ. After removal of 3 bases from V and 6 bases from J, the junction contained 6 bases not matched to a gene. The DNA for the CDR3 is TGCGCCAGCAGCTCTCGGACAGGGGGTACCAATGAGCAGTTCTTC. The encoded protein is CASSSRTGGTNEQFF. Full variable domain (outside the CDR3, taken from reference TRBV5-1 and TRBJ2-1): KAGVTQTPRYLIKTRGQQVTLSCSPISGHRSVSWYQQTPGQGLQFLFEYFSETQRNKGNFPGRFSGRQFSNSRSEMNVSTLELGDSALYLCASSSRTGGTNEQFFGPGTRLTVL.

This clonotype has at least ten counts. This rearrangement joins TRBV15 to TRBJ2-2; no definite D call. This CDR3 contains 16 residues. Trimming stripped 4 bases from V and 2 bases from J, with 14 bases between. Germline V CDR1 and CDR2: LNHNV, YYDKDF (reference sequence). This chain's CDR3 is CATSKELGSNTGELFF. CDR3 nucleotides: TGTGCCACCAGCAAAGAGTTGGGTTCTAACACCGGGGAGCTGTTTTTT.

This clonotype was detected ten times or more. The V gene is TRBV28, the J gene TRBJ1-1, with D possibly TRBD1 on 6 matching bases. V was trimmed by 6 bases and J by 2 bases, leaving 13 bases between them. The CDR3 has 14 residues. In germline, CDR1 is MDHEN, CDR2 SYDVKM. The CDR3 DNA reads as TGTGCCAGCAGCTCTCAGGGGATTAACACTGAAGCTTTCTTT. This gives the protein CASSSQGINTEAFF.

This clonotype was seen at least ten times. The chain joins TRBV7-2 to TRBJ1-2, with a tentative D call TRBD1 (6 bases). The V end was cut by 3 bases, the J end by 4 bases, with 15 bases between. This CDR3 region has 15 residues. Germline V gene data show CDR1 as SGHTA and CDR2 as FQGNSA. CDR3 loop: CASSFSTGQLYGYTF. For the CDR3, the DNA is TGTGCCAGCAGCTTCTCAACGGGACAACTCTATGGCTACACCTTC.

In its sample, this clonotype was seen many times. The CDR3 loop reads CASKVTSGRADTQYF. CDR3 coding DNA: TGTGCCAGCAAGGTGACTAGCGGGAGAGCAGATACGCAGTATTTT. This chain uses TRBV2 with TRBJ2-3, with TRBD2 matching 12 bases. V was pared by 7 bases and J by 4 bases, with 6 bases of the junction left unmatched. Germline V CDR1 and CDR2: SNHLY, FYNNEI. There are 15 residues in the CDR3.

The sample holds many counts of this clonotype. The chain has TRBV6-1 and TRBJ2-6; D not certain. This CDR3 contains 15 residues. Trimming shortened V by 6 bases and J by 0 bases, and 9 bases separated the two germline ends. CDR1 and CDR2 (germline): MNHNS, SASEGT. The CDR3 reads CASSSGNSGANVLTF. In DNA, the CDR3 is TGTGCCAGCAGCTCCGGTAACTCTGGGGCCAACGTCCTGACTTTC.